These T cell receptor beta chains were read from a single sample in a study of T cells in Graves' hyperthyroidism and ophthalmopathy. TCRdb reprocessed the multiplex PCR reads with MiXCR, giving one entry per CDR3 protein. Of 600,000 to 650,000 distinct CDR3 sequences in the sample, roughly 16% are singletons; the top ten hold around 4%. Sequencing was done on a sample of blood. The origin of the receptors is a woman aged 25 to 45 with Graves' hyperthyroidism. Both conserved end residues are part of each CDR3. A D gene is named only where the DNA matches it firmly. Some rows mark clone size as missing; the rest say once, few, many or name a class of expanded clone.

CDR3nt,CDR3aa,abundance,d_gene,j_gene,v_gene
TGTGCCAGCAGCTTGTCGGGGCAGGGAGGGCAAGCTTTCTTT,CASSLSGQGGQAFF,many,NA,TRBJ1-1,TRBV5-5
TGTGCCAGCAGTGAACGTAGGGCCAATCAGCCCCAGCATTTT,CASSERRANQPQHF,many,NA,TRBJ1-5,TRBV2
TGCAGTGCCCCGCGGCTAGCGGGATCCGGGGAGACCCAGTACTTC,CSAPRLAGSGETQYF,many,TRBD2,TRBJ2-5,TRBV20-1
TGTGCCTGGAGTGTCGGCGGGAGGGACAGGGGGCCCCCTCTATACAATGAGCAGTTCTTC,CAWSVGGRDRGPPLYNEQFF,NA,TRBD1,TRBJ2-1,TRBV30
TGCGCCAGCAGAGGGGGGACCATCACAACTGAAGCTTTCTTT,CASRGGTITTEAFF,many,NA,TRBJ1-1,TRBV5-1
TGTGCCAGCAGTTCCAGGGGCGCGAACACTGAAGCTTTCTTT,CASSSRGANTEAFF,many,NA,TRBJ1-1,TRBV28
TGTGCCAGCTTACAACGGGAGACCGGGGAGCTGTTTTTT,CASLQRETGELFF,few,NA,TRBJ2-2,TRBV12-3/TRBV12-4
TGTGCCAGCGCCGGCATCAACACTGAAGCTTTCTTT,CASAGINTEAFF,many,NA,TRBJ1-1,TRBV28
TGTGCCTGGGGACACCGGGACAGCCACTACGAGCAGTACTTC,CAWGHRDSHYEQYF,few,TRBD1,TRBJ2-7,TRBV30
TGTGCCAGCAGTGCCCTCTACAGGGGGCGGAGCACAGATACGCAGTATTTT,CASSALYRGRSTDTQYF,few,TRBD1,TRBJ2-3,TRBV6-1
TGTGCCAGCAGCTTGGGACGGTACGAGCAGTACTTC,CASSLGRYEQYF,many,NA,TRBJ2-7,TRBV28
TGTGCCAGCTCACCCGGGACAGAGTCTGGCTACACCTTC,CASSPGTESGYTF,many,TRBD1,TRBJ1-2,TRBV18
TGTGCCAGCCGCAGTTTATTGTACACTGAAGCTTTCTTT,CASRSLLYTEAFF,many,NA,TRBJ1-1,TRBV12-3/TRBV12-4
TGTGCCAGCAGTCCCCGCGGCTCCCGCACTGAAGCTTTCTTT,CASSPRGSRTEAFF,many,NA,TRBJ1-1,TRBV28
TGTGCCAGCTCTCCCGATCTGAACACTGAAGCTTTCTTT,CASSPDLNTEAFF,many,NA,TRBJ1-1,TRBV18
TGTGCCAGCAGTTCCGGACTAAGAGTCTCCTACAATGAGCAGTTCTTC,CASSSGLRVSYNEQFF,few,NA,TRBJ2-1,TRBV27
TGTGCCAGCAAGACACCCCCGAACACCGGGGAGCTGTTTTTT,CASKTPPNTGELFF,many,NA,TRBJ2-2,TRBV6-1
TGTGCCAGCAGTGAACAGGGGGCGACCTACGAGCAGTACTTC,CASSEQGATYEQYF,many,TRBD1,TRBJ2-7,TRBV2
TGCGCCAGCAGCACATCTAACAGGGCCCAAGAGACCCAGTACTTC,CASSTSNRAQETQYF,few,NA,TRBJ2-5,TRBV5-1
TGTGCCAGCAGCTTTGTGGGACAGGGGTACTACGAGCAGTACTTC,CASSFVGQGYYEQYF,few,TRBD1,TRBJ2-7,TRBV11-2
TGTGCCAGCAGCGGTCAAGTGGGGACTGAAGCTTTCTTT,CASSGQVGTEAFF,many,NA,TRBJ1-1,TRBV7-3
TGTGCCGTCCAGGGGAACACTGAAGCTTTCTTT,CAVQGNTEAFF,many,NA,TRBJ1-1,TRBV11-1
TGTGCCAGCAGCTATGGGGGGAGGGCTACCGGGGAGCTGTTTTTT,CASSYGGRATGELFF,many,TRBD2,TRBJ2-2,TRBV7-2
TGCAGTGCTAGCCTAGCAAACGAGCAGTACTTC,CSASLANEQYF,many,NA,TRBJ2-7,TRBV20-1
TGTGCCAGCAGCCAGTCCCCTAGCGGGAGCGGGAGGGAGCAGTTCTTC,CASSQSPSGSGREQFF,NA,TRBD2,TRBJ2-1,TRBV4-2
TGTGCCAGTAGATCGGGACAGGGGATAGTGGGCTATGGCTACACCTTC,CASRSGQGIVGYGYTF,few,TRBD1,TRBJ1-2,TRBV19
TGTGCTAGTGGAACCTACCCATCGGACCAAGAGACCCAGTACTTC,CASGTYPSDQETQYF,NA,NA,TRBJ2-5,TRBV12-5
TGTGCCAGCATGGGGGCTGAGACCCAGTACTTC,CASMGAETQYF,many,NA,TRBJ2-5,TRBV2
TGTGCCAGCAGTGGGCACAGGGTGTGGGGCTACACCTTC,CASSGHRVWGYTF,NA,NA,TRBJ1-2,TRBV2
TGTGCCATCAGTGAGTCGATAATTGGGGGCCCGGAGCCCCAGCATTTT,CAISESIIGGPEPQHF,NA,NA,TRBJ1-5,TRBV10-3
TGTGCCAGCAGCCCCCAAGGGGTTGCAAATGAAAAACTGTTTTTT,CASSPQGVANEKLFF,NA,NA,TRBJ1-4,TRBV11-2
TGTGCCAGCAGTTCCCCGGGACAGGGGATTCACTACGAGCAGTACTTC,CASSSPGQGIHYEQYF,many,TRBD1,TRBJ2-7,TRBV6-1
TGTGCCAGCAGTTCCGAGGGGGGGGGCAATCAGCCCCAGCATTTT,CASSSEGGGNQPQHF,many,NA,TRBJ1-5,TRBV28
TGTGCCAGCAGTGTTACAAGTCAGCAGTACTTC,CASSVTSQQYF,NA,NA,TRBJ2-7,TRBV2
TGCAGTGCTAGGAAGGGGGCGCGGAACACTGAAGCTTTCTTT,CSARKGARNTEAFF,many,TRBD1,TRBJ1-1,TRBV20-1
TGCGCCAGCAGCTTTGGAGCGGGAGGAAGGACCGGGGAGCTGTTTTTT,CASSFGAGGRTGELFF,NA,TRBD2,TRBJ2-2,TRBV5-1
TGTGCCAGCAGTGAATCGGGGGCTCCTAGAGGGGTAACTGAAGCTTTCTTT,CASSESGAPRGVTEAFF,many,NA,TRBJ1-1,TRBV2
TGCAGTGCTAGAGACCCAAGGACACCAAATCAGCCCCAGCATTTT,CSARDPRTPNQPQHF,many,NA,TRBJ1-5,TRBV20-1
TGTGCCAGCAGCTTAGAGGGAGGGCCAGGAGATACGCAGTATTTT,CASSLEGGPGDTQYF,many,TRBD2,TRBJ2-3,TRBV7-3
TGTGCCAGCAGTGAAGGACAGGGACCTGAAGCTTTCTTT,CASSEGQGPEAFF,many,TRBD1,TRBJ1-1,TRBV2
TGTGCCAGCAGCGCGACTAGCGGGGCCGGGGAGCTGTTTTTT,CASSATSGAGELFF,NA,TRBD2,TRBJ2-2,TRBV9
TGTGCCAGCAGCTCCCAGCCGGGGGGGTCCTACGAGCAGTACTTC,CASSSQPGGSYEQYF,many,TRBD2,TRBJ2-7,TRBV7-2
TGCGCCAGCAGCTTGGCCAACGGACGCAGGGTGAACACTGAAGCTTTCTTT,CASSLANGRRVNTEAFF,few,NA,TRBJ1-1,TRBV5-1
TGTGCCAGCAGGTCGATCAATGAGCAGTTCTTC,CASRSINEQFF,few,NA,TRBJ2-1,TRBV6-2/TRBV6-3
TGTGCCACCAGCGCGGGGGACCTCCTTGAGACAGGGGGCTATGGCTACACCTTC,CATSAGDLLETGGYGYTF,many,TRBD1,TRBJ1-2,TRBV15
TGCAGTGCTAGAGATTCCCACGAGCAGTACTTC,CSARDSHEQYF,many,NA,TRBJ2-7,TRBV20-1
TGTGCCAGCATGGGGGTAGCGGGAGGGCCGGATACGCAGTATTTT,CASMGVAGGPDTQYF,NA,TRBD2,TRBJ2-3,TRBV2
TGCAGCGTTGATCAACGACTAGCGGGAGTCGACAATGAGCAGTTCTTC,CSVDQRLAGVDNEQFF,many,TRBD2,TRBJ2-1,TRBV29-1
TGTGCCAGCACCACAGACTGGGGAGATACGCAGTATTTT,CASTTDWGDTQYF,once,NA,TRBJ2-3,TRBV14
TGTGCCAGCAGAGTTCAGGGAAATCAGCCCCAGCATTTT,CASRVQGNQPQHF,many,NA,TRBJ1-5,TRBV7-2
TGTGCCATCAGTGACGGTGGGACAGCGAACACTGAAGCTTTCTTT,CAISDGGTANTEAFF,many,TRBD1,TRBJ1-1,TRBV10-3
TGTGCCAGCAGCTTGTGGAGGGACAGGGGTTCTCAGCCCCAGCATTTT,CASSLWRDRGSQPQHF,few,TRBD1,TRBJ1-5,TRBV5-6
TGCAGCCCCGGGACTAGAGGGCTCTACGAGCAGTACTTC,CSPGTRGLYEQYF,many,TRBD2,TRBJ2-7,TRBV29-1
TGTGCCAGCAGTCCAATCGGGACAGCCTATGGCTACACCTTC,CASSPIGTAYGYTF,NA,TRBD1,TRBJ1-2,TRBV7-9